The T cell receptor (beta chain) under discussion was sequenced for a study of regulatory T cells in long-lasting Graves disease. General study points: TCR diversity in persistent Graves' patients was below that of newly diagnosed ones.

Many counts were recorded for this clonotype. Antigen unknown. Stated time point: newly diagnosed GD, antithyroid drugs for less than 3 months. PBMCs provided the RNA from which the TCR library was made. Libraries of TCR beta came from iRepertoire HTBI primers plus Arm-PCR of CDR3 regions. TCRdb reprocessed the multiplex PCR reads via MiXCR and lists one record per CDR3 protein. The table includes about 540,000 distinct CDR3 sequences, roughly 12% detected once. This sample also appeared in a second study, on T cells in Graves' hyperthyroidism and ophthalmopathy. That report notes: The HTBI set primed first-round TCR CDR3 RT-PCR.

This specimen consisted of peripheral blood mononuclear cells (PBMCs), obtained at new diagnosis, from a patient treated with antithyroid drugs. This TCR derives from a man aged 25-40 years with Graves disease.

The CDR3 DNA reads TGTGCCAGCAGCGTAGAGGGACTAGCGGTGTACAATGAGCAGTTCTTC. It yields the protein CASSVEGLAVYNEQFF. This chain links TRBV9 with TRBJ2-1; 11 bases fit TRBD2. Per germline, CDR1 SGDLS and CDR2 YYNGEE. The CDR3 is 16 amino acids. V shed 0 bases, J shed 4 bases, and the junction held 3 bases outside the gene matches.